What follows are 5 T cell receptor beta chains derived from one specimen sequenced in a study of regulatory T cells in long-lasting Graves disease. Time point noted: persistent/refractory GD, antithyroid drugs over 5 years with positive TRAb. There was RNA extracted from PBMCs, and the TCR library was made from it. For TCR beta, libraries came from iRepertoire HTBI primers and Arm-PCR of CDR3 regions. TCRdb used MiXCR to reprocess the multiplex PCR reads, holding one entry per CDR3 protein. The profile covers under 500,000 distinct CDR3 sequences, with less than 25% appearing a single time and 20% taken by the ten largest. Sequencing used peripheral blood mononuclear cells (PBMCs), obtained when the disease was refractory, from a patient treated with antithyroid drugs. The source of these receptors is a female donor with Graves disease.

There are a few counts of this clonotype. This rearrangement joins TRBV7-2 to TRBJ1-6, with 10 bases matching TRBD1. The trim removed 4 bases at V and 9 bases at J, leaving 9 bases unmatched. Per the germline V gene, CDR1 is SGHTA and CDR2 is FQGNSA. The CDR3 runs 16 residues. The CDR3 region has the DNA TGTGCCAGCAGCTCCGGTCCCGGGACAGGGGTTTCACCCCTCCACTTT. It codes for CASSSGPGTGVSPLHF.

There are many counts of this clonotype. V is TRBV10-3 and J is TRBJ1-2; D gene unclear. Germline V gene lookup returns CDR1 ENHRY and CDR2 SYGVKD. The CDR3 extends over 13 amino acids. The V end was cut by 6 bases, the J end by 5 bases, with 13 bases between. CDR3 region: CAISNAPRYGYTF. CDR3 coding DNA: TGTGCCATCAGCAACGCACCGAGATATGGCTACACCTTC.

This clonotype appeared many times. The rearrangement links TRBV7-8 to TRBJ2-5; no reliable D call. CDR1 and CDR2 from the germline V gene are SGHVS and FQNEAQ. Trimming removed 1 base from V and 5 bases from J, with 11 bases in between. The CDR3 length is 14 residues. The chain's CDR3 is CASSLGALWETQYF. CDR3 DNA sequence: TGTGCCAGCAGCTTAGGGGCCCTGTGGGAGACCCAGTACTTC.

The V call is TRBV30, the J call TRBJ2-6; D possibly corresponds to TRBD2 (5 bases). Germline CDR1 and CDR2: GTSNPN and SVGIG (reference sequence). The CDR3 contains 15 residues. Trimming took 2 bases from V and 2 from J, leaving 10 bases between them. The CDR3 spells CAWSRTRAGANVLTF. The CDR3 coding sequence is TGTGCCTGGAGTAGGACGCGGGCTGGGGCCAACGTCCTGACTTTC. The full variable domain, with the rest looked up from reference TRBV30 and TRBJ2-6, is SQTIHQWPATLVQPVGSPLSLECTVEGTSNPNLYWYRQAAGRGLQLLFYSVGIGQISSEVPQNLSASRPQDRQFILSSKKLLLSDSGFYLCAWSRTRAGANVLTFGAGSRLTVL.

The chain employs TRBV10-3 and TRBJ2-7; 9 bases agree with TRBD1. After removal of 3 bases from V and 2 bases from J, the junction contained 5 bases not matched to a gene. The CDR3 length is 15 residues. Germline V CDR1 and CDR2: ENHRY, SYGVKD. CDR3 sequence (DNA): TGTGCCATCAGTGAACAGGGGGCCGGCCCCTACGAGCAGTACTTC. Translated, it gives CAISEQGAGPYEQYF.